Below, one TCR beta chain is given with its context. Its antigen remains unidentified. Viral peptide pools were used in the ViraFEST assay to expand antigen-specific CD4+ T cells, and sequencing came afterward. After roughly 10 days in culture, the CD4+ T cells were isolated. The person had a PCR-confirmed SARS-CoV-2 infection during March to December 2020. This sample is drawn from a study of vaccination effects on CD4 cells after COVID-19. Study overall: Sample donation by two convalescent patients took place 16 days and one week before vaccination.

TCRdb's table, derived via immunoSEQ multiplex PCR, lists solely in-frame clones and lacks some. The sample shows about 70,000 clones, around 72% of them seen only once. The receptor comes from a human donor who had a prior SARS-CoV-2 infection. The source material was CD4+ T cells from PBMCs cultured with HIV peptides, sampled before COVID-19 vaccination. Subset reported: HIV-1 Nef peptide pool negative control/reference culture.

The CDR3 loop is CAISEDRLTGELFF. Here the CDR3 DNA reads TGTGCCATAAGCGAGGACAGGCTGACCGGGGAGCTGTTTTTT. The rearrangement links TRBV10-3 to TRBJ2-2; TRBD1 matches 7 bases. The CDR3 is 14 residues long. The J segment lost 5 bases and the V segment lost 9 bases, leaving 9 bases of the junction unmatched. Germline values: CDR1 ENHRY, CDR2 SYGVKD.